This T cell receptor beta chain was found in a study of chemoradiotherapy in HPV16-positive cancers. Study observations and caveats: In HPV16-positive patients, HPV-responsive T-cell expansion tracked better recurrence-free survival.

CDR3 length: 14 amino acids. CDR1 and CDR2 from the germline V gene are MDHEN and SYDVKM. V gave up 5 bases and J gave up 11 bases, with 21 bases separating them. Measured with immunoSEQ multiplex PCR; TCRdb has only the in-frame clones, and not every one. This table has some 9,100 clones, 84% appearing once. About this clone: Its antigen is still unknown.

The sequences come from blood, collected from a patient who underwent chemoradiotherapy. The genes are TRBV28 and TRBJ1-1; no clear D gene. This TCR was sampled from a human donor with HPV-associated anogenital cancer. CDR3 DNA sequence: TGTGCCAGCAGTAATTGGGGAATCCCTGGTTTGGCTTTCTTT. Its protein is CASSNWGIPGLAFF.